These 20 T cell receptor beta chains share one sample of origin, sequenced in a study of T-cell reconstitution after alpha-beta-depleted transplantation in children (dated by TCRdb to 2016 to 2017). Libraries were prepared through PCR. The sequencer listed for this sample is Illumina HiSeq 2500. TCR library preparation used molecular barcoding, with unique molecular identifiers applied to normalize quantification of the TCRbeta repertoire. TCRdb reprocessing: public reads trimmed at Q25 with fastp, clones called with MiXCR, in-frame beta chains kept. Identical CDR3 protein sequences are pooled into one entry, listed with their most common genes and DNA. The sample table records 200,000 to 250,000 distinct CDR3 sequences; roughly 24% of these occur just once. The ten largest clones capture about 2.6% of the sample. The intended sense of this specimen's treatment or condition label: allogeneic hematopoietic cell transplantation with graft depleted of TCRalphabeta T cells and CD19 B cells.

The input for sequencing was PBMCs, taken before TCRalphabeta/CD19-depleted stem cell transplant. All receptors come from a girl aged 2-9 years with Fanconi anemia, due to receive a stem cell transplant.

V and J are TRBV6-5 and TRBJ2-3; D is possibly TRBD1 or TRBD2 (5 bases each). V was pared by 6 bases and J by 1 base, with 20 bases between. The germline CDR1 and CDR2 sequences are MNHEY and SVGAGI. The CDR3 runs to 17 residues. The CDR3 reads CASSYGIGDLGTDTQYF. In nucleotides, the CDR3 is TGTGCCAGCAGCTACGGAATAGGGGACCTAGGCACAGATACGCAGTATTTT.

The CDR3 spells CASSFGTQGGYGYTF. In DNA form, the CDR3 reads TGTGCCAGCAGCTTTGGCACCCAGGGGGGCTATGGCTACACCTTC. The rearrangement uses TRBV7-2 and TRBJ1-2, with 7 bases matching TRBD1. The V gene end was trimmed by 3 bases and the J gene end by 4 bases; junction bases not matched to a gene: 8. CDR3 length: 15 amino acids. Germline-derived CDR1 and CDR2 are SGHTA and FQGNSA.

V and J are TRBV12-3 or TRBV12-4 and TRBJ1-2; D ambiguous. This CDR3 is built from 15 residues. V lost 1 base and J 7 bases, leaving 16 bases between the germline ends. The CDR3 coding sequence is TGTGCCAGCAGTTTAGGGGTCTCAGAGGTTGGTGGCTACACCTTC. The encoded protein is CASSLGVSEVGGYTF.

This clonotype was detected ten times or more. This CDR3 reads CASSLSGSNEQFF. In DNA, the CDR3 is TGTGCCAGCAGTTTATCCGGGTCCAATGAGCAGTTCTTC. V and J are TRBV27 and TRBJ2-1; no clear D gene. The CDR3 consists of 13 residues. V was shortened by 0 bases and J by 6 bases, with 6 bases between the two germline ends. Germline CDR1 MNHEY, CDR2 SMNVEV (reference sequence).

The gene calls are TRBV28 and TRBJ2-7; 8 bases agree with TRBD1. This CDR3 region has 15 residues. V lost 2 bases to trimming and J lost 3 bases; unmatched junction nucleotides: 6. Germline-derived CDR1 and CDR2 are MDHEN and SYDVKM. The CDR3 spells CASSLKDRVGYEQYF. In DNA form, the CDR3 reads TGTGCCAGCAGTTTAAAGGACAGGGTTGGCTACGAGCAGTACTTC.

V is TRBV20-1 and J is TRBJ2-7, with 8 nucleotides matching TRBD2. The CDR3 has 13 residues. The germline V gene encodes CDR1 DFQATT and CDR2 SNEGSKA (reference sequence). V trimming: 5 bases; J trimming: 0 bases; junction bases outside the gene matches: 3. This CDR3 is CSAPGLGSYEQYF. CDR3 coding DNA: TGCAGTGCTCCGGGACTAGGCTCCTACGAGCAGTACTTC.

V gene TRBV5-1 combines with J gene TRBJ2-3; maybe TRBD1 (6 bases). The CDR3 length is 19 residues. CDR1 and CDR2 from the germline V gene are SGHRS and YFSETQ. Trimming left V 0 bases short and J 0 bases short, with 20 bases between. The CDR3 reads CASSLATGMGLTSTDTQYF. The CDR3 DNA sequence: TGCGCCAGCAGCTTGGCCACAGGGATGGGCCTTACTAGCACAGATACGCAGTATTTT.

Many counts were recorded for this clonotype. The chain employs TRBV20-1 and TRBJ2-3; perhaps TRBD2 as D (6 bases). Germline CDR1 reads DFQATT; CDR2 reads SNEGSKA (reference sequence). The germline V and J ends were trimmed by 6 bases and 1 base, with 14 bases remaining between them. The CDR3 runs 14 residues. CDR3 in amino acids: CSATRVSGTDTQYF. CDR3 coding DNA: TGCAGTGCGACTAGAGTTTCTGGCACAGATACGCAGTATTTT.

This clonotype showed up many times. The genes are TRBV20-1 and TRBJ2-5; D call uncertain. Germline V gene sequence: CDR1 DFQATT, CDR2 SNEGSKA (reference sequence). The V and J ends lost 1 base and 1 base respectively, with 13 bases between them. The CDR3 has 15 residues. The CDR3 coding sequence is TGCAGTGCTAGAGGGCCGTGGGCAGCCCAAGAGACCCAGTACTTC. Its protein product is CSARGPWAAQETQYF.

The chain carries TRBV7-3 and TRBJ2-7; the match to TRBD2 covers 7 bases. Unmatched junction bases numbered 13, after V lost 2 bases and J lost 0 bases. The CDR3 loop spans 18 amino acids. The germline gives CDR1 SGHTA, CDR2 FQGTGA. This CDR3 reads CASSLDDPGTTFSYEQYF. The CDR3 region has the DNA TGTGCCAGCAGCTTAGACGATCCCGGGACTACCTTCTCCTACGAGCAGTACTTC.

This clonotype appeared a single time. It may be a read error: a sequence one base away is much more abundant. This rearrangement joins TRBV4-2 to TRBJ2-3, with 8 bases fitting TRBD2. Germline lookup yields CDR1 LGHNA and CDR2 YNFKEQ. The CDR3 is 16 residues long. V was pared by 1 base and J by 2 bases, with 5 bases of the junction left unmatched. CDR3 in DNA: TGTGCCAGCAGCCAAGTTCCAGCGGGAGACACAGATACGCAGTATTTT. This sequence encodes CASSQVPAGDTDTQYF.

This clonotype was seen ten or more times. V usage is TRBV20-1 and J usage is TRBJ2-7; D is perhaps TRBD1 (6 bases). This CDR3 is built from 15 residues. Trimming left V 6 bases short and J 3 bases short, with 21 bases between. Germline CDR1 and CDR2: DFQATT and SNEGSKA (reference sequence). The CDR3 protein is CSAPASRGSLYEQYF. CDR3 DNA sequence: TGCAGTGCACCCGCGTCCAGGGGATCCCTCTACGAGCAGTACTTC.

This clonotype was observed a handful of times. This chain uses TRBV6-5 with TRBJ1-1, with TRBD1 identical over 10 bases. The ends lost 2 bases at V and 1 base at J; junction bases unmatched: 4. The CDR3 totals 16 residues. Germline CDR1 reads MNHEY; CDR2 reads SVGAGI. As DNA, the CDR3 is TGTGCCAGCAGTTACGGTTGGACAGGGGGGAACACTGAAGCTTTCTTT. This translates into CASSYGWTGGNTEAFF.

This clonotype appeared once. The chain is built from TRBV20-1 and TRBJ2-1; 9 nucleotides line up with TRBD1. V lost 0 bases and J lost 7; bases outside the gene matches: 10. The germline V gene has CDR1 DFQATT and CDR2 SNEGSKA (reference sequence). There are 16 residues in the CDR3. The CDR3 DNA sequence: TGCAGTGCTAGAGATACGCCACAGGGGGCTTGGAATGAGCAGTTCTTC. Protein: CSARDTPQGAWNEQFF.

This clonotype has more than one count but fewer than ten. This chain uses TRBV4-1 with TRBJ2-5, with TRBD1 as a possible D gene (6 bases). Trimming removed 1 base from V and 2 bases from J, with 14 bases in between. This CDR3 has 16 residues. Germline CDR1 reads MGHRA; CDR2 reads YSYEKL. The CDR3 nucleotides are TGCGCCAGCAGCCAAGTATCGCCAGGGGTACAAGAGACCCAGTACTTC. Translation: CASSQVSPGVQETQYF.

This clonotype has ten or more counts. CDR3 in DNA: TGCAGTGCTCGTTCACGGGGGAGGTTTAGGTTCAATGAGCAGTTCTTC. Translating it yields CSARSRGRFRFNEQFF. The chain carries TRBV20-1 and TRBJ2-1; TRBD2 might be the D (6 bases). Germline V gene lookup returns CDR1 DFQATT and CDR2 SNEGSKA (reference sequence). The CDR3 is made up of 16 amino acids. The V end lost 5 bases, the J end lost 6 bases, and 23 bases lay between the germline ends.

This clonotype was detected many times. This chain uses TRBV20-1 with TRBJ2-2; no definite D call. The CDR3 spans 12 residues. Per germline, CDR1 DFQATT and CDR2 SNEGSKA (reference sequence). The germline V and J ends were trimmed by 6 bases and 6 bases, with 11 bases remaining between them. CDR3 amino acids: CSAGSFAGELFF. The DNA for the CDR3 is TGCAGTGCCGGATCCTTTGCCGGGGAGCTGTTTTTT.

This clonotype was counted a few times. V gene TRBV29-1 combines with J gene TRBJ1-3; D is unclear. This CDR3 is 14 amino acids long. Germline CDR1 and CDR2: SQVTM and ANQGSEA. The germline V and J ends were trimmed by 0 bases and 1 base, with 7 bases remaining between them. CDR3 loop: CSVEDEWSGNTIYF. The DNA of the CDR3 is TGCAGCGTTGAAGATGAATGGTCTGGAAACACCATATATTTT.

Many counts were recorded for this clonotype. The chain links TRBV5-6 to TRBJ2-1; 9 nucleotides align to TRBD2. Germline V gene lookup returns CDR1 SGHDT and CDR2 YYEEEE. Trimming removed 4 bases from V and 8 bases from J; junction bases left unmatched: 7. The CDR3 runs to 14 residues. CDR3 amino acids: CASSGTSRVDEQFF. In DNA, the CDR3 is TGTGCCAGCAGCGGGACTAGCCGAGTGGATGAGCAGTTCTTC.

The chain employs TRBV5-1 and TRBJ2-2, with a weak D call TRBD2 (6 bases). The V gene lost 3 bases and the J gene lost 5 bases, with 26 bases spanning the gap. The CDR3 runs to 19 residues. Germline V gives CDR1 SGHRS, CDR2 YFSETQ. The CDR3 DNA reads TGCGCCAGCAGCTCGAATCCTACTAACGGGAGAGGCAGGACCGGGGAGCTGTTTTTT. Its translation is CASSSNPTNGRGRTGELFF.